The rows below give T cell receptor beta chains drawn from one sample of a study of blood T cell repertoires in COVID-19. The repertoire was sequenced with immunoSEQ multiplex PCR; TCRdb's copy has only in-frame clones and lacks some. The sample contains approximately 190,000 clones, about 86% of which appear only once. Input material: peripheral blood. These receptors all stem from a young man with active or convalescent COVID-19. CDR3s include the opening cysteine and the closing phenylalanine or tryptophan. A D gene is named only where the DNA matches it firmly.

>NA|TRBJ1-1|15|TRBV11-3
CASRSRGGLNTEAFF
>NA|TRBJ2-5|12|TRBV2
CASEGLARTQYF
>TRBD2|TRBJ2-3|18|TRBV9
CASSLRGAGGQGTDTQYF
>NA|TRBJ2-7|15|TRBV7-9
CASSHDTAGHYEQYF
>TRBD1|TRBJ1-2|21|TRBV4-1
CASSQGIRGQGRFPISGGYTF
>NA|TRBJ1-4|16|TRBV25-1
CASSEFPWAGTEKLFF
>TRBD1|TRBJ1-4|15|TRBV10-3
CAISQDRGEGEKLFF
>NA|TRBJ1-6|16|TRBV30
CAWHTQPGIHDSPLHF
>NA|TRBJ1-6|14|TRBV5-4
CASSWEAGTSPLHF
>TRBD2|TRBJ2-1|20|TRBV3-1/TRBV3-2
CASTPPRRKERLAAYNEQFF
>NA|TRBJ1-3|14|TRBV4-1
CASSPTGSGNTIYF
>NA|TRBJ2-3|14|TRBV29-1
CSVEPGESTDTQYF
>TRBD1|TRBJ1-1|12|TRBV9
CASSVVGGATFF
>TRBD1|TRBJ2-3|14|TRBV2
CANTGQGATDTQYF
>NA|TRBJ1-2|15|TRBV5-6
CASSLPGTKDYGYTF
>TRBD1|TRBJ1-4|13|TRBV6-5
CASSRDRDEKLFF
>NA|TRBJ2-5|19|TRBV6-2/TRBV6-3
CASSPVGPRHWRRVGTQYF
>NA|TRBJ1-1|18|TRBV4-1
CASTLRAGVAPMNTEAFF
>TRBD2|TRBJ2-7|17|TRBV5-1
CASTTGGTSGSNYEQYF
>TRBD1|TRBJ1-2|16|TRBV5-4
CASSLVLTGPSIGYTF
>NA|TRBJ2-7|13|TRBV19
CASSPPETYEQYF
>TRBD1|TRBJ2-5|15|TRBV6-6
CASSYSGTGRETQYF
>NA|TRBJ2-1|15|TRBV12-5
CASGPVGGGRWEQFF
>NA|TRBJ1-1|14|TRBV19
CASSMFRENTEAFF
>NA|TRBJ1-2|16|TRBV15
CATSRERRAGGYGYTF
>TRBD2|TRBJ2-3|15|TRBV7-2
CASSLIAGVADTQYF
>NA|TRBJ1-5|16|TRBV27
CASSLGAPGSGQPQHF
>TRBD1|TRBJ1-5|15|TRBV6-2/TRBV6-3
CASSPGGQGAQPQHF
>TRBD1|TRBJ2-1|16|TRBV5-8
CASSPRTGGSYNEQFF
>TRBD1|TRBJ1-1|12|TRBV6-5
CATHRGGSEAFF
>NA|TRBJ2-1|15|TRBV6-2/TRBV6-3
CASSYRERGHNEQFF
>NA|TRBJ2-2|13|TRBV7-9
CASSSRDVGELFF
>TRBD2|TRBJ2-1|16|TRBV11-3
CASSERTSGTYNEQFF
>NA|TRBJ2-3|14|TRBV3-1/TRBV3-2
CASRDATGWNTQYF
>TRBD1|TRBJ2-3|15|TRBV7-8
CASSTGTGWTDTQYF
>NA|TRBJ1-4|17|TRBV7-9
CASSLGLGGSTNEKLFF
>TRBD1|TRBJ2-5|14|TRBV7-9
CASSTPGQQETQYF
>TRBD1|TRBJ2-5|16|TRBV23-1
CASSPPGQGREGTQYF
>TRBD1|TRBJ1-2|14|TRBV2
CASRNRGVGYGYTF
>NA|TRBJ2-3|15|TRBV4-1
CASSQDPWAGDTQYF
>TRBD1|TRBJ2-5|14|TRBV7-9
CASSPGTGSETQYF
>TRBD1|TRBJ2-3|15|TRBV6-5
CASRVDRGSTDTQYF
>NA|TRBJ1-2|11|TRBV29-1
CSAGEGVGYTF
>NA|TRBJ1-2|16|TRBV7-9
CASSLEWRGGDYGYTF